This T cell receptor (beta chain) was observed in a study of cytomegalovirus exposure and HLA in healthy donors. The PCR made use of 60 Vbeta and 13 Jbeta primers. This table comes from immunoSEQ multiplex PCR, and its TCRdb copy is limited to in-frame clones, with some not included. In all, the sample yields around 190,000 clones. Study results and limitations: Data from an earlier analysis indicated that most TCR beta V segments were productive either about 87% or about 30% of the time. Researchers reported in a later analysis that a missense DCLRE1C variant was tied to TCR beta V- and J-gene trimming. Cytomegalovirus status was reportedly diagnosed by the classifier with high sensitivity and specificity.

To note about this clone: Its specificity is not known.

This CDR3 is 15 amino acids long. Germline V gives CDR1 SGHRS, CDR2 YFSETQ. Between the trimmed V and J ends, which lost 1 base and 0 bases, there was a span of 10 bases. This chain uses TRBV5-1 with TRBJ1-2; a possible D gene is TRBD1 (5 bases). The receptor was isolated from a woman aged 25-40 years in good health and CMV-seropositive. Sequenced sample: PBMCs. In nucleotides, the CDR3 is TGCGCCAGCAGCTTGTCGGGGGTTCCTAACTATGGCTACACCTTC. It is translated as CASSLSGVPNYGYTF.